The 9 T cell receptor beta chains listed next were all sequenced from one sample in a study of beta chain features in type 1 diabetes. Expressed TCRB transcripts were sequenced, since all the RNA that had been isolated was reverse transcribed. TCRdb's copy holds only in-frame clones and misses some; the assay was immunoSEQ multiplex PCR. The profile shows 140,000 or so clones, around 9.3% of them singletons. Sequenced material: naive CD4+ T cells from blood. These receptors came from a man aged 18 to 30 in good health.

At least ten counts were recorded for this clone. The V and J genes are TRBV23-1 and TRBJ2-3, with D uncertain. TRBV23-1 is noted as an ORF with a role that remains uncertain. This CDR3 is built from 13 residues. Deletions cut 1 base from V and 4 bases from J, with 6 bases between. CDR3 protein: CASSQFVPDTQYF. DNA for the CDR3: TGCGCCAGCAGTCAATTCGTCCCAGATACGCAGTATTTT.

This chain uses TRBV6-5 with TRBJ1-4; the match to TRBD1 covers 8 bases. The germline gives CDR1 MNHEY, CDR2 SVGAGI. After removal of 5 bases from V and 5 bases from J, the junction contained 4 bases not matched to a gene. The CDR3 sequence is 14 residues long. CDR3 region: CASSDDRGNEKLFF. The CDR3 bases are TGTGCCAGCAGTGACGACAGGGGAAATGAAAAACTGTTTTTT.

The sample holds a few counts of this clone. The genes are TRBV29-1 and TRBJ2-5; 8 bases are a match to TRBD1. Trimming took 6 bases from V and 3 from J; bases not matched to a gene: 12. The CDR3 is 15 residues long. Per the germline V gene, CDR1 is SQVTM and CDR2 is ANQGSEA. CDR3 amino acids: CSVPRVGQDKETQYF. CDR3 DNA: TGCAGCGTCCCAAGGGTGGGACAGGATAAAGAGACCCAGTACTTC.

CDR3 in amino acids: CASSSEDRANEKLFF. As DNA, the CDR3 is TGTGCCAGCAGCTCAGAGGACAGGGCTAATGAAAAACTGTTTTTT. The gene calls are TRBV11-2 and TRBJ1-4, with TRBD1 identical over 8 bases. In germline, CDR1 is SGHAT, CDR2 FQNNGV. This CDR3 is 15 amino acids long. V lost 4 bases and J lost 3; bases outside the gene matches: 4.

The rearrangement uses TRBV9 and TRBJ2-3; TRBD2 matches 8 bases. V shed 2 bases and J 6 bases; nucleotides not matched to a gene: 14. The CDR3 extends over 17 amino acids. The germline V gene has CDR1 SGDLS and CDR2 YYNGEE. CDR3 sequence reads: CASSVVAWRGAGDTQYF. DNA for the CDR3: TGTGCCAGCAGCGTGGTGGCTTGGCGGGGGGCTGGGGATACGCAGTATTTT.

The chain is built from TRBV5-6 and TRBJ1-3; D possibly corresponds to TRBD1 (6 bases). This CDR3 region has 19 residues. Germline V gene lookup returns CDR1 SGHDT and CDR2 YYEEEE. The ends were cut back, 0 bases at V and 1 base at J, with 20 bases in the middle. CDR3 in amino acids: CASSLEQGARGRSGNTIYF. For the CDR3, the DNA is TGTGCCAGCAGCTTGGAACAGGGCGCGCGAGGAAGATCTGGAAACACCATATATTTT. The full variable domain, with the rest looked up from reference TRBV5-6 and TRBJ1-3, is DAGVTQSPTHLIKTRGQQVTLRCSPKSGHDTVSWYQQALGQGPQFIFQYYEEEERQRGNFPDRFSGHQFPNYSSELNVNALLLGDSALYLCASSLEQGARGRSGNTIYFGEGSWLTVV.

This clone was seen only a few times. The sample carries other DNA sequences with the same CDR3. The chain uses TRBV6-5 and TRBJ2-5; D is unresolved. The germline gives CDR1 MNHEY, CDR2 SVGAGI. This CDR3 comprises 14 residues. Trimming cost V 0 bases and J 1 base, with 6 bases left between them. This CDR3 reads CASSYSAVQETQYF. The CDR3 DNA reads as TGTGCCAGCAGTTACTCGGCAGTCCAAGAGACCCAGTACTTC.

The chain recombines TRBV11-2 with TRBJ2-3, with 16 bases matching TRBD2. Germline assignment: CDR1 SGHAT and CDR2 FQNNGV. V gave up 0 bases and J gave up 3 bases; unmatched junction bases: 0. The CDR3 has 17 residues. CDR3 sequence: CASSLEGLAGGTDTQYF. The CDR3 DNA is TGTGCCAGCAGCTTAGAGGGACTAGCGGGGGGGACAGATACGCAGTATTTT. Using reference TRBV11-2 and TRBJ2-3 for the parts outside the CDR3, the full variable domain is EAGVAQSPRYKIIEKRQSVAFWCNPISGHATLYWYQQILGQGPKLLIQFQNNGVVDDSQLPKDRFSAERLKGVDSTLKIQPAKLEDSAVYLCASSLEGLAGGTDTQYFGPGTRLTVL.

The chain carries TRBV28 and TRBJ1-5; the D is unclear. The CDR3 is 14 residues long. Germline assignment: CDR1 MDHEN and CDR2 SYDVKM. Trimming took 4 bases from V and 3 from J, leaving 10 bases between them. The CDR3 nucleotides are TGTGCCAGCAGTTCCGCGGGATCCAATCAGCCCCAGCATTTT. The encoded protein is CASSSAGSNQPQHF. Looking up the rest from reference TRBV28 and TRBJ1-5 gives the full variable domain: DVKVTQSSRYLVKRTGEKVFLECVQDMDHENMFWYRQDPGLGLRLIYFSYDVKMKEKGDIPEGYSVSREKKERFSLILESASTNQTSMYLCASSSAGSNQPQHFGDGTRLSIL.